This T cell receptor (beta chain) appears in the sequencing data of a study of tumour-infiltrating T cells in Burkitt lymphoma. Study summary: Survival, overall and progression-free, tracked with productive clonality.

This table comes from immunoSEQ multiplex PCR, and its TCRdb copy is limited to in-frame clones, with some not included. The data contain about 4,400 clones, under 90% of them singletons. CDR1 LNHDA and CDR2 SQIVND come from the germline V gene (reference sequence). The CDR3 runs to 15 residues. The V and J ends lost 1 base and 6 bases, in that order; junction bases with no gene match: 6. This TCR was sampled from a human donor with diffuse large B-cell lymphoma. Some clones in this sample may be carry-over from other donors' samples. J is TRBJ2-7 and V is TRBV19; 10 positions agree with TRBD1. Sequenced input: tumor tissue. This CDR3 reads CASSIGRDRGGEQYF. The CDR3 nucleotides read TGTGCCAGTAGTATAGGGCGGGACAGGGGAGGCGAGCAGTACTTC. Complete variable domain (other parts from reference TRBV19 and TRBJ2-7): DGGITQSPKYLFRKEGQNVTLSCEQNLNHDAMYWYRQDPGQGLRLIYYSQIVNDFQKGDIAEGYSVSREKKESFPLTVTSAQKNPTAFYLCASSIGRDRGGEQYFGPGTRLTVT.